The next 26 T cell receptor beta chains were all read from a single sample in a study of OX40 agonist ivuxolimab in advanced cancers. Sequencing was performed with immunoSEQ multiplex PCR; in TCRdb, only in-frame clones are kept and a portion is missing. Here the sample spans about 93,000 clones, just over 90% being singletons. The specimen comprised CD4+ or CD8+ T cells sorted from blood, sampled in a trial of the OX40 agonist ivuxolimab. Receptors were obtained from an adult with an advanced solid tumor such as melanoma, head and neck, liver or kidney cancer.

The chain combines TRBV18 with TRBJ2-3, with 7 bases aligning to TRBD1. The germline CDR1 and CDR2 sequences are KGHSH and LQKENI. The CDR3 has 16 amino acids. J lost 0 bases, V lost 7 bases, and 10 bases had no gene match. The CDR3 DNA reads TGTGCCAGCTGCCCTCCCGGGACAGCTAGCACAGATACGCAGTATTTT. Protein sequence: CASCPPGTASTDTQYF. Filled out from reference TRBV18 and TRBJ2-3, the complete variable domain reads NAGVMQNPRHLVRRRGQEARLRCSPMKGHSHVYWYRQLPEEGLKFMVYLQKENIIDESGMPKERFSAEFPKEGPSILRIQQVVRGDSAAYFCASCPPGTASTDTQYFGPGTRLTVL.

This clone appeared once. The chain uses TRBV29-1 and TRBJ1-1, with 7 bases lining up with TRBD1. Germline-derived CDR1 and CDR2 are SQVTM and ANQGSEA. This CDR3 is 13 amino acids long. With 6 bases clipped from V and 5 bases from J, the junction kept 9 bases outside the gene matches. The CDR3 region has the DNA TGCAGCGTGGTCGGGGCAGGGGGGACTGAAGCTTTCTTT. The encoded protein is CSVVGAGGTEAFF.

The chain carries TRBV6-1 and TRBJ2-5, with 8 bases fitting TRBD2. V gave up 4 bases and J gave up 3 bases; unmatched junction bases: 10. The CDR3 sequence is 16 residues long. Per the germline V gene, CDR1 is MNHNS and CDR2 is SASEGT. Here the CDR3 reads CASSARGGPGEETQYF. The CDR3 DNA reads TGTGCCAGCAGTGCCCGGGGGGGCCCGGGAGAAGAGACCCAGTACTTC.

The genes are TRBV5-4 and TRBJ2-1; D not certain. The V end was cut by 1 base, the J end by 3 bases, with 8 bases between. Germline loops: CDR1 SGHNT, CDR2 YYREEE (reference sequence). CDR3 length: 14 residues. The CDR3 loop is CASSLFGSYNEQFF. The DNA for the CDR3 is TGTGCCAGCAGCTTGTTTGGCAGCTACAATGAGCAGTTCTTC.

The J gene is TRBJ2-1, the V gene TRBV27, with TRBD2 matching over 9 bases. V shed 5 bases, J shed 15 bases, and the junction held 11 bases outside the gene matches. The germline V gene has CDR1 MNHEY and CDR2 SMNVEV (reference sequence). CDR3 size: 13 residues. The CDR3 region is CASSQGTSPRMFF. The CDR3 DNA reads as TGTGCCAGCAGTCAGGGGACTAGCCCCAGAATGTTCTTC.

CDR3 loop: CASSETSGDTGELFF. CDR3 nucleotides: TGTGCCAGCAGTGAAACTAGCGGGGACACCGGGGAGCTGTTTTTT. The chain uses TRBV2 and TRBJ2-2; 10 bases match TRBD2. This CDR3 contains 15 residues. With V trimmed by 2 bases and J by 3 bases, 0 bases remained unmatched. CDR1 SNHLY and CDR2 FYNNEI come from the germline V gene.

The V call is TRBV27, the J call TRBJ2-5, with D perhaps matching TRBD1 or TRBD2 (7 bases each). The CDR3 length is 15 residues. Trimming cost V 6 bases and J 3 bases, with 17 bases left between them. Germline CDR1 MNHEY, CDR2 SMNVEV (reference sequence). CDR3 protein: CASRDREGREETQYF. CDR3 in DNA: TGTGCCAGCAGAGACAGGGAGGGACGGGAAGAGACCCAGTACTTC.

The chain combines TRBV2 with TRBJ2-5, with D perhaps TRBD1 or TRBD2 (5 bases each). The germline CDR1 and CDR2 sequences are SNHLY and FYNNEI. Trimming removed 2 bases from V and 2 bases from J, with 9 bases in between. The CDR3 totals 14 residues. CDR3: CASSETEGQETQYF. The DNA of the CDR3 is TGTGCCAGCAGTGAAACAGAGGGGCAAGAGACCCAGTACTTC.

This chain links TRBV5-1 with TRBJ2-7; 7 bases match TRBD2. Per germline, CDR1 SGHRS and CDR2 YFSETQ. This CDR3 is built from 13 residues. V shed 4 bases, J shed 4 bases, and the junction held 5 bases outside the gene matches. CDR3 bases: TGCGCCAGCAGCCCATCACTAGCGTACGAGCAGTACTTC. Translated: CASSPSLAYEQYF.

The genes are TRBV4-1 and TRBJ2-7; D not resolved. This CDR3 contains 15 residues. V gave up 1 base and J gave up 0 bases, with 10 bases separating them. The germline gives CDR1 MGHRA, CDR2 YSYEKL. The DNA for the CDR3 is TGCGCCAGCAGCCAAGGGTACGCATTCTCCTACGAGCAGTACTTC. Translation: CASSQGYAFSYEQYF.

The V gene is TRBV29-1, the J gene TRBJ2-2; D perhaps matches TRBD1 (6 bases). The CDR3 covers 12 residues. The V gene lost 5 bases and the J gene lost 5 bases, with 9 bases spanning the gap. CDR1 and CDR2 from the germline V gene are SQVTM and ANQGSEA. This CDR3 reads CSVKGGTGELFF. The CDR3, as DNA: TGCAGCGTTAAAGGGGGAACCGGGGAGCTGTTTTTT.

The CDR3 DNA reads as TGTGCCAGCAGCTCCCGACTAGCGGGAGGGCAGTACTTC. Translated: CASSSRLAGGQYF. The chain has TRBV11-3 and TRBJ2-7; the match to TRBD2 covers 13 bases. Germline V gives CDR1 SGHNT, CDR2 YENEEA. This CDR3 has 13 amino acids. Trimming took 4 bases from V and 9 from J; bases not matched to a gene: 3.

This rearrangement joins TRBV30 to TRBJ2-1; a possible D gene is TRBD1 (6 bases). The CDR3 is 13 amino acids. V was pared by 5 bases and J by 0 bases, with 8 bases between. In germline, CDR1 is GTSNPN, CDR2 SVGIG (reference sequence). CDR3 sequence (DNA): TGTGCCTGGGGGGGCAGCTCCTACAATGAGCAGTTCTTC. Residues: CAWGGSSYNEQFF.

The chain recombines TRBV5-8 with TRBJ2-5; tentatively, D is TRBD1 (5 bases). V shed 0 bases and J shed 4 bases, with 19 bases lying between them. The CDR3 has 17 amino acids. Germline V gene data show CDR1 as SGHTS and CDR2 as YDEGEE. As DNA, the CDR3 is TGTGCCAGCAGCTTGGTGGTTGTGGCCCGCCAGGGAGAGACCCAGTACTTC. It yields the protein CASSLVVVARQGETQYF.

The rearrangement links TRBV6-5 to TRBJ1-1, with a weak D call TRBD1 (5 bases). The CDR3 contains 16 residues. Deletions cut 0 bases from V and 4 bases from J, with 15 bases between. Germline loops: CDR1 MNHEY, CDR2 SVGAGI. DNA of the CDR3: TGTGCCAGCAGTTACTCTGGGGGGAGGATAGGCACTGAAGCTTTCTTT. Encoded protein: CASSYSGGRIGTEAFF.

The CDR3 DNA is TGTGCCAGCAGTGGATCCTACGAGCAGTACTTC. As protein: CASSGSYEQYF. The chain has TRBV6-5 and TRBJ2-7; no definite D call. V shed 5 bases and J shed 1 base, with 3 bases lying between them. Per the germline V gene, CDR1 is MNHEY and CDR2 is SVGAGI. The CDR3 has 11 amino acids.

The chain carries TRBV7-2 and TRBJ2-1; the D call may be TRBD1 or TRBD2 (6 bases each). From germline, CDR1 is SGHTA and CDR2 FQGNSA. Trimming cost V 5 bases and J 0 bases, with 11 bases left between them. This CDR3 contains 15 residues. CDR3 region: CASSRGQGSYNEQFF. CDR3 coding DNA: TGTGCCAGCAGCCGGGGGCAGGGCTCCTACAATGAGCAGTTCTTC.

The table lists this clone with a few counts. The chain combines TRBV6-1 with TRBJ2-7, with D possibly TRBD1 on 5 matching bases. This CDR3 region has 13 residues. V shed 2 bases and J shed 11 bases, with 16 bases lying between them. Germline V CDR1 and CDR2: MNHNS, SASEGT. Here the CDR3 reads CASSESALQAKYF. CDR3 coding DNA: TGTGCCAGCAGTGAAAGTGCCCTACAGGCTAAGTACTTC.

The chain has TRBV20-1 and TRBJ1-5; no firm D call. The CDR3 runs to 11 residues. The ends were cut back, 3 bases at V and 6 bases at J, with 6 bases in the middle. Germline CDR1 and CDR2: DFQATT and SNEGSKA (reference sequence). CDR3 region: CSAREGQPQHF. The CDR3 nucleotides are TGCAGTGCTAGGGAGGGTCAGCCCCAGCATTTT.

The rearrangement uses TRBV7-3 and TRBJ2-1; 9 nucleotides line up with TRBD2. The CDR3 has 14 residues. V was pared by 5 bases and J by 8 bases, with 7 bases of the junction left unmatched. The germline gives CDR1 SGHTA, CDR2 FQGTGA. The CDR3 loop is CASSESWTSDEQFF. DNA for the CDR3: TGTGCCAGCAGCGAAAGTTGGACTAGCGATGAGCAGTTCTTC. Filled out from reference TRBV7-3 and TRBJ2-1, the complete variable domain reads GAGVSQTPSNKVTEKGKYVELRCDPISGHTALYWYRQSLGQGPEFLIYFQGTGAADDSGLPNDRFFAVRPEGSVSTLKIQRTERGDSAVYLCASSESWTSDEQFFGPGTRLTVL.

The DNA of the CDR3 is TGTGCCAGGTTAAGAGGGAGGAGAACGGACTACGAGCAGTACTTC. As protein: CARLRGRRTDYEQYF. The rearrangement uses TRBV6-4 and TRBJ2-7; tentative D call: TRBD2 (6 bases). Germline V gene sequence: CDR1 MRHNA, CDR2 SNTAGT. The CDR3 has 15 residues. V gave up 9 bases and J gave up 3 bases, with 21 bases separating them.

The chain employs TRBV27 and TRBJ1-2; D unresolved. The V end lost 2 bases, the J end lost 4 bases, and 11 bases lay between the germline ends. Germline CDR1 MNHEY, CDR2 SMNVEV (reference sequence). This CDR3 spans 14 amino acids. The CDR3 here is CASSLGVPFYGYTF. The CDR3 nucleotides are TGTGCCAGCAGTTTAGGAGTGCCGTTCTATGGCTACACCTTC.

The chain couples TRBV2 to TRBJ1-6, with D uncertain. Germline V lookup: CDR1 SNHLY, CDR2 FYNNEI. This CDR3 is 12 amino acids long. With 7 bases removed from V and 7 bases from J, the gap between germline ends came to 8 bases. The CDR3: CASNMGNSPLHF. In DNA form, the CDR3 reads TGTGCCAGCAACATGGGAAATTCACCCCTCCACTTT. The full variable domain, with the rest looked up from reference TRBV2 and TRBJ1-6, is EPEVTQTPSHQVTQMGQEVILRCVPISNHLYFYWYRQILGQKVEFLVSFYNNEISEKSEIFDDQFSVERPDGSNFTLKIRSTKLEDSAMYFCASNMGNSPLHFGNGTRLTVT.

This clone was detected a few times. The chain joins TRBV30 to TRBJ1-3; no firm D call. The CDR3 loop spans 17 amino acids. The V end lost 0 bases, the J end lost 4 bases, and 19 bases lay between the germline ends. CDR1 GTSNPN and CDR2 SVGIG come from the germline V gene (reference sequence). CDR3 nucleotide sequence: TGTGCCTGGAGTGTAGAGAGTCCTAGACTTTTGGGAAACACCATATATTTT. It yields the protein CAWSVESPRLLGNTIYF.

The genes are TRBV18 and TRBJ1-6, with 10 bases aligning to TRBD1. Germline values: CDR1 KGHSH, CDR2 LQKENI. J gave up 7 bases and V 2 bases, and 2 bases lay outside the gene matches. The CDR3 is 15 amino acids. The CDR3 loop is CASSPRDRGNSPLHF. The DNA for the CDR3 is TGTGCCAGCTCACCAAGGGACAGGGGAAATTCACCCCTCCACTTT. Complete variable domain (other parts from reference TRBV18 and TRBJ1-6): NAGVMQNPRHLVRRRGQEARLRCSPMKGHSHVYWYRQLPEEGLKFMVYLQKENIIDESGMPKERFSAEFPKEGPSILRIQQVVRGDSAAYFCASSPRDRGNSPLHFGNGTRLTVT.

The gene calls are TRBV9 and TRBJ1-3; unclear D gene. This CDR3 is 16 amino acids long. CDR1 and CDR2 (germline): SGDLS, YYNGEE. V was trimmed by 0 bases and J by 0 bases, leaving 10 bases between them. This CDR3 reads CASSVGALRSGNTIYF. The DNA for the CDR3 is TGTGCCAGCAGCGTAGGGGCACTTCGCTCTGGAAACACCATATATTTT.